This T cell receptor beta chain was identified during a study of metastatic and nonmetastatic thyroid tumors. About the study: Repertoire comparison spanned blood and tumor or nodule tissue of malignant and benign thyroid patients.

To note about this clone: Its antigen is still unknown.

Thyroid surgery was preceded by no treatment in any patient. How the authors handled the data: Clinicopathological groups of papillary thyroid cancer showed CDR3 differences that were used to build a distant-metastasis classifier. TCRdb used MiXCR to call clones anew from the PCR reads. The V and J calls here are based on TCRdb, not the publication. The sample contains about 4,300 clones, about 37% of which appear only once. General observations from the study: Benign nodules reportedly had significantly lower TCR beta diversity than malignant thyroid tumors in blood and tumor.

CDR1 and CDR2 from the germline V gene are GTSNPN and SVGIG (reference sequence). This CDR3 is built from 13 residues. Trimming took 1 base from V and 3 from J, leaving 7 bases between them. The TCR originated in a male donor with papillary thyroid cancer or a benign thyroid nodule (not recorded which). Some clones in this sample may be carry-over from other donors' samples. The rearrangement links TRBV30 to TRBJ1-5; D unresolved. The sample was tumor tissue. In nucleotides, the CDR3 is TGTGCCTGGAGTGAGTGGTTCAATCAGCCCCAGCATTTT. Translation gives CAWSEWFNQPQHF.